This T cell receptor beta chain comes out of a study of cytomegalovirus exposure and HLA in healthy donors. Study information: From HLA-typed donors, an early data release held 70 million to 95 million unique TCRs. Study results and limitations: Earlier findings revealed that most TCR beta V segments proved productive either about 87% or about 30% of the time. Investigators reported 150 to 200 TCR beta chains as tied to cytomegalovirus. Later analysis indicated greater clonal expansion among HLA-associated TCR beta chains than among equally common other chains.

Amplification used 60 Vbeta primers and 13 Jbeta primers. The table came from immunoSEQ multiplex PCR; TCRdb's copy has only in-frame clones and leaves some out. The sample shows around 100,000 clones, around 75% of them seen only once. This clone was seen a handful of times. Its antigen remains unidentified. CDR1 is MNHNS, CDR2 SASEGT, per germline. The CDR3 consists of 13 residues. V dropped 5 bases and J dropped 9 bases, with 16 bases sitting between them. The sample was PBMCs. The rearrangement joins TRBV6-1 to TRBJ2-5, with a possible D match to TRBD2 (6 bases). This clonotype was obtained from a young woman in good health and CMV-seropositive. CDR3 sequence reads: CASSTGSGGAQYF. DNA for the CDR3: TGTGCCAGCAGTACGGGCAGCGGAGGGGCCCAGTACTTC.